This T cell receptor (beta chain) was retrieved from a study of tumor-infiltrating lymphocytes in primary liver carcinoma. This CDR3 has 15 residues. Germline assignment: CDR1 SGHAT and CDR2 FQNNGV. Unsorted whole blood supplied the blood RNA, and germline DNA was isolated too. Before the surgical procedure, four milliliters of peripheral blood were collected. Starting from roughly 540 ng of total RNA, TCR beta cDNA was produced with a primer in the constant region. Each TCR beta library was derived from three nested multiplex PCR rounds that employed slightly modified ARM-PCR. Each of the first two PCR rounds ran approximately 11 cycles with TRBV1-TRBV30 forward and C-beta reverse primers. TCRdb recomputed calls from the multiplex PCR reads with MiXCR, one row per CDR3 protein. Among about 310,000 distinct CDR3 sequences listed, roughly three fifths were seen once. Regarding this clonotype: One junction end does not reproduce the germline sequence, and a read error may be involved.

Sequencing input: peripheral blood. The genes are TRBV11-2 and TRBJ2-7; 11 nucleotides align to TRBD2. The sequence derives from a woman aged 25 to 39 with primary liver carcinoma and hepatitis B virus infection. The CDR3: CASSRTSGSFCEKYF. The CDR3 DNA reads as TGTGCCAGCAGCCGAACTAGCGGGAGCTTCTGCGAGAAGTACTTC.